This TCR beta chain came from a study of beta chain features in type 1 diabetes. All of the isolated RNA was reverse transcribed, so expressed TCRB transcripts were sequenced. Some clones are missing from TCRdb's copy, which holds only in-frame ones; the method was immunoSEQ multiplex PCR. The sample yields under 450,000 clones, around 13% seen once. A CD45RO/CCR7/CD25/CD127/CD95/CD27 panel sorted naive, central memory, regulatory and stem cell-like memory CD4+ cells. Germline CDR1 reads SGHDT; CDR2 reads YYEEEE. The CDR3 contains 18 residues. J gave up 0 bases and V 3 bases, and 6 bases lay outside the gene matches. Of note for this clone: The target antigen is unknown.

Study-level points and caveats: Reduced insertions and increased deletions marked VDJ junctions in type 1 diabetes patients. Naive, central memory and Treg TCRB repertoires seemed to resemble each other more closely in patients than they did in healthy donors.

The chain is built from TRBV5-6 and TRBJ2-3; 14 nucleotides agree with TRBD2. The TCR comes from a young man in good health. Material: naive CD4+ T cells from blood. The CDR3, as DNA: TGTGCCAGCAGCTGGGGACTAGCGGGGGCCCCTAGCACAGATACGCAGTATTTT. Translated, it gives CASSWGLAGAPSTDTQYF.